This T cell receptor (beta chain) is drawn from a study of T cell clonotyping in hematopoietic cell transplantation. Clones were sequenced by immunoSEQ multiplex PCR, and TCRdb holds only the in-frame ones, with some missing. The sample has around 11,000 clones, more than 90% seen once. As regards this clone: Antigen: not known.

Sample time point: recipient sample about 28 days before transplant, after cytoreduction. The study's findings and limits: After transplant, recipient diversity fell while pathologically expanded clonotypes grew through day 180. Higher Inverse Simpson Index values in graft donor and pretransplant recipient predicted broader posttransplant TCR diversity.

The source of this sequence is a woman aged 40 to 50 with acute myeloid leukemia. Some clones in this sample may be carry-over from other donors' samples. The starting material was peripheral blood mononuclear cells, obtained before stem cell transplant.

CDR3 amino acids: CASSIDVTGYTF. The CDR3 nucleotides read TGTGCCAGTAGTATCGACGTAACTGGCTACACCTTC. This chain uses TRBV19 with TRBJ1-2, with no clear D. Germline-derived CDR1 and CDR2 are LNHDA and SQIVND (reference sequence). Deletions cut 3 bases from V and 7 bases from J, with 9 bases between. This CDR3 has 12 residues.